This T cell receptor (beta chain) is drawn from a study of T cell repertoires in aging, cancer and after chemotherapy. As for the study in general: Paired samples before and after chemotherapy came from glioblastoma patients receiving temozolomide-based therapy. Findings of the study overall: Compared with age-matched healthy donors, untreated hematological or solid cancer patients showed higher blood TCR clonality.

The germline V gene has CDR1 KGHSH and CDR2 LQKENI. This CDR3 spans 16 amino acids. About this clonotype itself: Its antigen is currently unknown.

Peripheral blood genomic DNA, not sorted cells or RNA, was the template. A mixed TRB-A/B primer pool amplified rearranged TRB by multiplex touch-down PCR. TCRdb re-called the multiplex PCR reads with MiXCR, one entry per CDR3 protein. Of roughly 6,400 distinct CDR3 sequences in the sample, 53% were seen once. Input material: blood. This chain uses TRBV18 with TRBJ1-4, with D perhaps matching TRBD1 (5 bases). The J call may be faulty, since TRBJ2-2 better matches the DNA end. The origin of this receptor is a human donor with a solid tumor. The chain's CDR3 is CASSPLGRVGTGELFF. The CDR3 nucleotides are TGTGCCAGCTCACCATTGGGCAGGGTCGGAACCGGGGAGCTGTTTTTT.